Listed below are T cell receptor beta chains from one sample, sequenced in a study of OX40 agonist ivuxolimab in advanced cancers. Repertoires were generated with immunoSEQ multiplex PCR, while TCRdb's copy carries only in-frame clones and drops some. This table has under 100,000 clones, around nine tenths appearing once. The sequences come from CD4+ or CD8+ T cells sorted from blood, collected in a trial of the OX40 agonist ivuxolimab. Receptors were obtained from an adult with an advanced solid tumor such as melanoma, head and neck, liver or kidney cancer. The CDR3 runs from the conserved cysteine through the conserved F or W. A D gene is named only where the DNA matches it firmly. Clone size is shown for a subset of rows, as once, few, many or a class of expanded clone.

J	V	D	size	DNA	CDR3
TRBJ1-2	TRBV5-4	.	.	TGTGCCAGCAGCTCCGGTTTTCCGCTATCGGCTGGCTACACCTTC	CASSSGFPLSAGYTF
TRBJ1-4	TRBV10-3	TRBD1	.	TGTGCCATCAGTGAGTCGCGGACAGGGAATGAAAAACTGTTTTTT	CAISESRTGNEKLFF
TRBJ2-3	TRBV20-1	.	.	TGCAGTGCCCTGTTGGTAGATACGCAGTATTTT	CSALLVDTQYF
TRBJ2-3	TRBV9	.	.	TGTGCCAGCAGCGTCCGATCCTGGGGAGAAGGGGATACGCAGTATTTT	CASSVRSWGEGDTQYF
TRBJ1-6	TRBV10-2	TRBD1	.	TGCGCCAGCAGCCCAACAGGGGTTAGGAATTCACCCCTCCACTTT	CASSPTGVRNSPLHF
TRBJ1-4	TRBV18	TRBD1	.	TGTGCCAGCTCACAGGGACAGGCTAATGAAAAACTGTTTTTT	CASSQGQANEKLFF
TRBJ2-1	TRBV5-1	TRBD1	.	TGCGCCAGCAGCTTTGGACAGGGAAGGGACAATGAGCAGTTCTTC	CASSFGQGRDNEQFF
TRBJ2-7	TRBV5-1	TRBD1	.	TGCGCCAGCAGTTCCGGGACAGTAACCTACGAGCAGTACTTC	CASSSGTVTYEQYF
TRBJ2-1	TRBV15	TRBD2	.	TGTGCCACCAGGGACGGGGGGAATTCCTACAATGAGCAGTTCTTC	CATRDGGNSYNEQFF
TRBJ1-5	TRBV5-6	.	.	TGTGCCAGCAGCTTGGAGGGGAGCAATCAGCCCCAGCATTTT	CASSLEGSNQPQHF
TRBJ1-5	TRBV6-1	.	.	TGTGCCAGCAGGAGGGGAACGGGTAATCAGCCCCAGCATTTT	CASRRGTGNQPQHF
TRBJ1-5	TRBV19	.	.	TGTGCCAGTAGCCTACAGGGTGAACAGCCCCAGCATTTT	CASSLQGEQPQHF
TRBJ1-1	TRBV7-9	.	.	TGTGCCAGCAGCCAAGCCCAGCCAGGTCTCACTGAAGCTTTCTTT	CASSQAQPGLTEAFF
TRBJ1-1	TRBV9	TRBD1	.	TGTGCCAGCAGCGTAGTAAAGGGGGCGCGGAACACTGAAGCTTTCTTT	CASSVVKGARNTEAFF
TRBJ1-2	TRBV5-1	.	.	TGCGCCAGCAGCTTGGGGGGGAATGGCTACACCTTC	CASSLGGNGYTF
TRBJ1-4	TRBV18	TRBD1	.	TGTGCCAGCTCATCCTCGTCGACAGGGAATGGTGAAAAACTGTTTTTT	CASSSSSTGNGEKLFF
TRBJ1-2	TRBV6-5	.	.	TGTGCCAGCAGTAAACAGGAGAACTATGGCTACACCTTC	CASSKQENYGYTF
TRBJ2-3	TRBV28	.	.	TGTGCCAGCAGTTTAGGGCAGTACACAGATACGCAGTATTTT	CASSLGQYTDTQYF
TRBJ2-4	TRBV13	.	.	TGTGCCAGCAGCCCGTACCGGGTAGCCAAAAACATTCAGTACTTC	CASSPYRVAKNIQYF
TRBJ1-5	TRBV16	TRBD1	.	TGTGCCAGCAGCCCCCCGGGACAGCATTACAATCAGCCCCAGCATTTT	CASSPPGQHYNQPQHF
TRBJ2-7	TRBV19	.	.	TGTGCCAGTAGTATACAGGGGTCTGGGGAGCAGTACTTC	CASSIQGSGEQYF
TRBJ2-7	TRBV11-1	.	.	TGTGCCAGCAGCTTAGCGAACCGCTACGAGCAGTACTTC	CASSLANRYEQYF
TRBJ2-3	TRBV18	.	.	TGTGCCAGCTCACCGGGCGGCTACCGCACAGATACGCAGTATTTT	CASSPGGYRTDTQYF
TRBJ2-5	TRBV11-3	TRBD2	.	TGTGCCAGCAGCTCAACGACTAGCGGGGGAGAGACCCAGTACTTC	CASSSTTSGGETQYF
TRBJ1-4	TRBV6-5	.	.	TGTGCCAGCAGTTACTCGGGACATAGAGTTAATGAAAAACTGTTTTTT	CASSYSGHRVNEKLFF
TRBJ2-5	TRBV6-5	.	.	TGTGCCAGCAGCTATCTCTCCCTTACACCGGAGACCCAGTACTTC	CASSYLSLTPETQYF
TRBJ2-3	TRBV7-9	.	.	TGTGCCAGCAGCTCCCAGTCAGATACGCAGTATTTT	CASSSQSDTQYF
TRBJ2-1	TRBV7-3	.	.	TGTGCCAGCAGCTTCGAGACAGGGAGGGACAATGAGCAGTTCTTC	CASSFETGRDNEQFF
TRBJ2-7	TRBV18	TRBD1	.	TGTGCCAGCTCAAAGGGACAGGGGGCCGATGAGCAGTACTTC	CASSKGQGADEQYF
TRBJ2-5	TRBV2	TRBD2	.	TGTGCCAGCAGTCGGACTAGCGGGGGCCCCCAAGAGACCCAGTACTTC	CASSRTSGGPQETQYF
TRBJ2-3	TRBV27	.	.	TGTGCCAGCAGTTCCACAGGTCTTGGCACAGATACGCAGTATTTT	CASSSTGLGTDTQYF
TRBJ1-1	TRBV6-1	.	once	TGTGCCAGCAGTGAAGGACTCTTATTGGGCACTGAAGCTTTCTTT	CASSEGLLLGTEAFF
TRBJ1-1	TRBV7-6	TRBD1	once	TGTGCCAGCAGCTTAGCCCTACTCCAAGACAGGGAGAACACTGAAGCTTTCTTT	CASSLALLQDRENTEAFF
TRBJ1-1	TRBV19	.	few	TGTGCCAGTAGTTTCAGGGTGACCACTGAAGCTTTCTTT	CASSFRVTTEAFF
TRBJ1-2	TRBV5-1	.	.	TGCGCCAGCAGCCCCACAGTGACCTTGGATGGCTACACCTTC	CASSPTVTLDGYTF